The next 8 T cell receptor beta chains were all read from a single sample in a study of early T cells in non-severe SARS-CoV-2 infection. TCRdb ran MiXCR on the 5' RACE reads and lists one entry per CDR3 protein. The profile shows 90,000 or so distinct CDR3 sequences, more than 12% of them singletons. Sample: whole blood. The receptors were gathered from an adult who was a healthcare worker with PCR-confirmed SARS-CoV-2 infection or an uninfected control (not recorded which).

This clonotype was seen ten or more times. The chain carries TRBV29-1 and TRBJ1-2; D call uncertain. The CDR3 has 11 residues. Germline V gene lookup returns CDR1 SQVTM and CDR2 ANQGSEA. Trimming removed 4 bases from V and 2 bases from J, with 5 bases in between. The chain's CDR3 is CSVAENYGYTF. DNA of the CDR3: TGCAGCGTTGCAGAGAACTATGGCTACACCTTC.

In its sample, this clonotype was seen a few times. This chain links TRBV28 with TRBJ2-2; D gene uncertain. Germline CDR1 is MDHEN and CDR2 is SYDVKM. V was pared by 6 bases and J by 4 bases, with 12 bases between. The length of the CDR3 is 14 residues. For the CDR3, the DNA is TGTGCCAGCAGGGCGACCCGAAGCACCGGGGAGCTGTTTTTT. Encoded protein: CASRATRSTGELFF.

With regard to this clonotype: Mismatch with germline at one junction end may stem from a read error. The chain employs TRBV7-8 and TRBJ2-3; tentative D call: TRBD2 (5 bases). The CDR3 length is 14 residues. Germline CDR1 SGHVS, CDR2 FQNEAQ. The chain's CDR3 is CASSQGGSTYTQYF. The DNA of the CDR3 is TGTGCCAGCAGCCAAGGAGGAAGCACATATACGCAGTATTTT.

This clonotype was observed a few times. The rearrangement uses TRBV7-8 and TRBJ2-5; D not resolved. CDR3 length equals 14 residues. V lost 5 bases to trimming and J lost 2 bases, with 12 bases between them. Germline loops: CDR1 SGHVS, CDR2 FQNEAQ. CDR3 DNA sequence: TGTGCCAGCAGCGGGCCGGCCGAGCAAGAGACCCAGTACTTC. It yields the protein CASSGPAEQETQYF.

The rearrangement links TRBV7-9 to TRBJ2-2; D unclear. Trimming removed 2 bases at V and 1 base at J, with 11 bases between. The CDR3 sequence is 16 residues long. CDR1 and CDR2 from the germline V gene are SEHNR and FQNEAQ (reference sequence). This CDR3 reads CASSLNLLVNTGELFF. The DNA for the CDR3 is TGTGCCAGCAGCTTAAATCTTTTGGTGAACACCGGGGAGCTGTTTTTT.

This chain uses TRBV9 with TRBJ2-2, with D unclear. The CDR3 spans 14 residues. The germline CDR1 and CDR2 sequences are SGDLS and YYNGEE. Trimming stripped 1 base from V and 4 bases from J, with 8 bases between. CDR3 region: CASSVPDATGELFF. CDR3 nucleotide sequence: TGTGCCAGCAGCGTACCCGACGCCACCGGGGAGCTGTTTTTT.

This clonotype was observed a few times. The V gene is TRBV5-6, the J gene TRBJ1-1; D gene uncertain. The CDR3 covers 13 residues. Trimming cost V 1 base and J 3 bases, with 7 bases left between them. Germline assignment: CDR1 SGHDT and CDR2 YYEEEE. CDR3 residues: CASSLQSYTEAFF. The CDR3 coding sequence is TGTGCCAGCAGCTTGCAGAGTTACACTGAAGCTTTCTTT.

V is TRBV4-3 and J is TRBJ2-2; tentative D call: TRBD1 (5 bases). Germline-derived CDR1 and CDR2 are LGHNA and YSLEER. The CDR3 has 18 amino acids. The ends were cut back, 0 bases at V and 1 base at J, with 15 bases in the middle. DNA for the CDR3: TGCGCCAGCAGCCAAGAGGTACAGGCGGCCCTGAACACCGGGGAGCTGTTTTTT. The encoded protein is CASSQEVQAALNTGELFF.